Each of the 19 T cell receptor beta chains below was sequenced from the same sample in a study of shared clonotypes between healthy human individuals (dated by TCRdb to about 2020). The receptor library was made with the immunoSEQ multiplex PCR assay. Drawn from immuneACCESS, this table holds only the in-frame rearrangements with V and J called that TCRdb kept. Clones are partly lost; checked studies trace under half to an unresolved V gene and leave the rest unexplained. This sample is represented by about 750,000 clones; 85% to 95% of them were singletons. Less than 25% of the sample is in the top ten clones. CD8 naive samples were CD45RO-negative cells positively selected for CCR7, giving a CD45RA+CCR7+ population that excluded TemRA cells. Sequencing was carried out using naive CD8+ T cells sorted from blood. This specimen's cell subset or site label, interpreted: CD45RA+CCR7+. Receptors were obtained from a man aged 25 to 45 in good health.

CDR3 nucleotides: TGTGCCAGCAGTGATCCGGGACTGCCACCGGAGACCCAGTACTTC. Translation gives CASSDPGLPPETQYF. The chain combines TRBV6-1 with TRBJ2-5; D may be TRBD2 (6 bases). Germline CDR1 reads MNHNS; CDR2 reads SASEGT. Deletions cut 3 bases from V and 5 bases from J, with 16 bases between. The CDR3 has 15 residues.

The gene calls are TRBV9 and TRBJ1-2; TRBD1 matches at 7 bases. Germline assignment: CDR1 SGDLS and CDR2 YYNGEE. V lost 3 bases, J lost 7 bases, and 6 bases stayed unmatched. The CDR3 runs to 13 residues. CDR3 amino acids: CASSDQGVGGYTF. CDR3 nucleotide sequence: TGTGCCAGCAGCGATCAGGGGGTTGGTGGCTACACCTTC.

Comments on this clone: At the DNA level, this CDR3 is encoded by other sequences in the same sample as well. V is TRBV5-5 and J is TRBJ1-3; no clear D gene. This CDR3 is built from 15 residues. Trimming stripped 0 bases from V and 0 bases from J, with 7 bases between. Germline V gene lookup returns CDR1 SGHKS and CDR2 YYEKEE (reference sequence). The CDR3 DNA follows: TGTGCCAGCAGCTTGGGACAAAGCTCTGGAAACACCATATATTTT. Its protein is CASSLGQSSGNTIYF.

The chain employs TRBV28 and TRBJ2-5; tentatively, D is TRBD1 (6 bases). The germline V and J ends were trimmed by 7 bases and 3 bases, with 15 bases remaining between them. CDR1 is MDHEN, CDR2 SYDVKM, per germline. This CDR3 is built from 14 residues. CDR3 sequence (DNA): TGTGCCAGCAAGCCATACAGGGAAGAAGAGACCCAGTACTTC. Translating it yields CASKPYREEETQYF.

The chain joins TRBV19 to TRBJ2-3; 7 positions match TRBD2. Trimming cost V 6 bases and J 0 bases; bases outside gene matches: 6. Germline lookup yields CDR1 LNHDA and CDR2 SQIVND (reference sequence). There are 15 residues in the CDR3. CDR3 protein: CASRAGTTSTDTQYF. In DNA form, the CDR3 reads TGTGCCAGTAGGGCCGGGACTACTAGCACAGATACGCAGTATTTT.

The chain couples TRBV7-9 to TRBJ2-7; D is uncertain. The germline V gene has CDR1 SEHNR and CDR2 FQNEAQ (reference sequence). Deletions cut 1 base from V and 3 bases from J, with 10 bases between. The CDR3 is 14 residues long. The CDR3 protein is CASSLDGQLYEQYF. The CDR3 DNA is TGTGCCAGCAGCTTAGACGGTCAGCTCTACGAGCAGTACTTC.

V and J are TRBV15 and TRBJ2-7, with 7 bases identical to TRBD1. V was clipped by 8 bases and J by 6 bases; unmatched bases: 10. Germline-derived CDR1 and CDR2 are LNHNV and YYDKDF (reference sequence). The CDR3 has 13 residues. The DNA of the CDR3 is TGTGCCACCCGAAAGGGGGCTGGCTCCGAGCAGTACTTC. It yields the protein CATRKGAGSEQYF.

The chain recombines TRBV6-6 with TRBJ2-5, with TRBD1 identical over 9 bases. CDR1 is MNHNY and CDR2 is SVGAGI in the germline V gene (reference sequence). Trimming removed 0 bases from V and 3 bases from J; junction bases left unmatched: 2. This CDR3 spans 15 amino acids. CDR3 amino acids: CASSYSRDREETQYF. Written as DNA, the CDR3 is TGTGCCAGCAGTTACTCCCGGGACAGGGAAGAGACCCAGTACTTC.

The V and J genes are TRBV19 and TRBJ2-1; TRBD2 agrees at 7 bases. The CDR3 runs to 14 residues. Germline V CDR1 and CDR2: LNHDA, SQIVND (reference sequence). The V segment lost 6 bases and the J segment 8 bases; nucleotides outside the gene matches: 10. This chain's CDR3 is CASSSGLDIYEQFF. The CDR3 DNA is TGTGCCAGTAGCAGCGGACTAGATATCTATGAGCAGTTCTTC.

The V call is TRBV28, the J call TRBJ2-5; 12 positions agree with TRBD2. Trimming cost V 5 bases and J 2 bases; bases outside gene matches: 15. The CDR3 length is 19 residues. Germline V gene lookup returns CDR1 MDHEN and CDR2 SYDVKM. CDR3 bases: TGTGCCAGCAGTGCCTGGAGATCCGGACTAGCGGGGTATCAAGAGACCCAGTACTTC. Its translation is CASSAWRSGLAGYQETQYF.

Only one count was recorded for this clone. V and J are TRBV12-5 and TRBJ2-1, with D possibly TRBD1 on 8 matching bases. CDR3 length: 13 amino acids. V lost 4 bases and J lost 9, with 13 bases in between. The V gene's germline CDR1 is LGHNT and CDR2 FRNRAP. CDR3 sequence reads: CASGSGGGGEQFF. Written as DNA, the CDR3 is TGTGCTAGTGGTTCAGGGGGCGGGGGTGAGCAGTTCTTC.

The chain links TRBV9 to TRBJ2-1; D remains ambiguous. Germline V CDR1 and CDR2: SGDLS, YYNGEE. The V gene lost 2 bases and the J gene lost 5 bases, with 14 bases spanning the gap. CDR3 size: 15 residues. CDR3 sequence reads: CASSVGDWVHNEQFF. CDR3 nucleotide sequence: TGTGCCAGCAGCGTTGGGGATTGGGTTCACAATGAGCAGTTCTTC.

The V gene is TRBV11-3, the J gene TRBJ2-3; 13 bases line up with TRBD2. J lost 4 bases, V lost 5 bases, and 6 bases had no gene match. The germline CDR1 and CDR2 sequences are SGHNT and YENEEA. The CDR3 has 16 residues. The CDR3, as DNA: TGTGCCAGCAGCCTCCGGACTAGCGGGAGAGCAGATACGCAGTATTTT. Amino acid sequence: CASSLRTSGRADTQYF.

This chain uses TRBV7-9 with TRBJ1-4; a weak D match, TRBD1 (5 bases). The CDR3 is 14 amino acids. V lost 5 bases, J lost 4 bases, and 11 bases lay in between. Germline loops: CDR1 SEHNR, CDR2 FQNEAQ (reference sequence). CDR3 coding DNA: TGTGCCAGCAGCCCCGTGGGGGATAATGAAAAACTGTTTTTT. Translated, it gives CASSPVGDNEKLFF.

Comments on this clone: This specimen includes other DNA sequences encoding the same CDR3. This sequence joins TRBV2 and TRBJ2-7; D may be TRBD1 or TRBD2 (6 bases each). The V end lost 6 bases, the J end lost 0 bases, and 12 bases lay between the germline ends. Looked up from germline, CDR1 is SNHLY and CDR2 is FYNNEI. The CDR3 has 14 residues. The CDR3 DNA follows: TGTGCCAGCAGGGGGGCGGGAAGCTCCTACGAGCAGTACTTC. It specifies CASRGAGSSYEQYF.

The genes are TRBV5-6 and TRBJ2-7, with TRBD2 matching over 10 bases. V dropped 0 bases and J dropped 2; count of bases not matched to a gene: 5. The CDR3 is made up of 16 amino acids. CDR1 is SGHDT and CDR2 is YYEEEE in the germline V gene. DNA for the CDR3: TGTGCCAGCAGCTTGGTTACTAGCGGGGCTACCTACGAGCAGTACTTC. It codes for CASSLVTSGATYEQYF.

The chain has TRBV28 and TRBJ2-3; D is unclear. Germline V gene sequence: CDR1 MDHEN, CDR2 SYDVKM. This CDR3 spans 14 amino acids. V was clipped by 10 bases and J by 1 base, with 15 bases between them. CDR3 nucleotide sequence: TGTGCCACTTTCACGAGCGCTGGCACAGATACGCAGTATTTT. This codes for CATFTSAGTDTQYF.

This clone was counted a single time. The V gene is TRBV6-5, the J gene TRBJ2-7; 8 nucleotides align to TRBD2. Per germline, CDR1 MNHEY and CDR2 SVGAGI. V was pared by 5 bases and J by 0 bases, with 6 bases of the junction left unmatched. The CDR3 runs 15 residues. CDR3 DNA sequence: TGTGCCAGCAGTCCCGGTAGCGGGAACTCCTACGAGCAGTACTTC. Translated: CASSPGSGNSYEQYF.

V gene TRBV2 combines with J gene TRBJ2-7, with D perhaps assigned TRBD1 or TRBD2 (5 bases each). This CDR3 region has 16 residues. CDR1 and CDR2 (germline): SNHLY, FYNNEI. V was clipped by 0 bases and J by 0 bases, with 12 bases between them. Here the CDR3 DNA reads TGTGCCAGCAGTGAAGCTGGGACGTTTAGCTCCTACGAGCAGTACTTC. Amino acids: CASSEAGTFSSYEQYF. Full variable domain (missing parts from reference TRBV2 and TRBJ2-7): EPEVTQTPSHQVTQMGQEVILRCVPISNHLYFYWYRQILGQKVEFLVSFYNNEISEKSEIFDDQFSVERPDGSNFTLKIRSTKLEDSAMYFCASSEAGTFSSYEQYFGPGTRLTVT.